The sequence of this TCR beta chain was determined in a study of blood T cell repertoires in COVID-19. Turning to the study itself: Acute-phase and convalescent COVID-19 samples originated in the United States, Italy and Spain. PBMCs, B-cell-depleted T cells, or T cells provided the cDNA or gDNA that made up the material.

Patients at the Seattle site were enrolled during active infection and followed longitudinally. In the authors' methods: Using reference gene primer amplification, nucleated cell counts were estimated. The protocol was immunoSEQ multiplex PCR, while the TCRdb copy is restricted to in-frame clones and leaves out a portion. Clone size and V and J calls were adopted from that table, with D and trimming inferred from the DNA. The repertoire includes approximately 60,000 clones, 87% of them detected once, and 22% sits in the top ten. The CDR3 spans 17 residues. The V gene lost 5 bases and the J gene lost 6 bases, with 25 bases spanning the gap. Germline lookup yields CDR1 SGHTA and CDR2 FQGNSA.

The specimen sequenced was peripheral blood. This chain connects TRBV7-2 to TRBJ1-2; D is perhaps TRBD1 (6 bases). This receptor was taken from a woman over 75 with COVID-19, enrolled during active disease. CDR3 sequence (DNA): TGTGCCAGCAGCACCTACCCGACAGGCCTCGGGGGGGATGGCTACACCTTC. Its translation is CASSTYPTGLGGDGYTF.